Below are 25 T cell receptor beta chains sequenced from a single sample in a study of blood T cells in healthy people across ages. Through a sample-barcoded 5' primer and a J-beta primer mix, a second PCR was run for roughly 6 to 11 cycles. TCRdb reanalysed the 5' RACE reads using MiXCR and keeps one entry per CDR3 protein. The sample lists about 1,500,000 distinct CDR3 sequences, 28% occurring once. Sequenced sample: blood. Receptors were obtained from a woman in her twenties or thirties in good health.

This clonotype was seen a handful of times. Germline and junction disagree at one end, which may indicate a read error. This chain links TRBV20-1 with TRBJ1-2, with D possibly matching TRBD1 (5 bases). Germline V gene data show CDR1 as DFQATT and CDR2 as SNEGSKA (reference sequence). The CDR3 runs to 12 residues. CDR3 residues: CRARRDGYGYTF. The DNA for the CDR3 is TGCAGGGCTAGGAGGGACGGCTATGGCTACACCTTC.

With regard to this clonotype: At one boundary the junction diverges from the germline segment, which might be a read error. V and J are TRBV19 and TRBJ2-2; 13 positions match TRBD2. The CDR3 consists of 15 residues. Germline CDR1 reads LNHDA; CDR2 reads SQIVND (reference sequence). CDR3 protein: CASATGLAGAGEPFF. In DNA form, the CDR3 reads TGTGCCAGTGCCACTGGACTAGCGGGAGCCGGGGAGCCGTTTTTT.

The sample holds a few counts of this clonotype. V usage is TRBV29-1 and J usage is TRBJ2-1; D uncertain. The CDR3 is made up of 13 amino acids. Trimming took 7 bases from V and 2 from J, leaving 12 bases between them. CDR1 is SQVTM and CDR2 is ANQGSEA in the germline V gene. The CDR3 region has the DNA TGCAGCGCGACGGATCTCCCCTACAATGAGCAGTTCTTC. Translated: CSATDLPYNEQFF.

The chain uses TRBV28 and TRBJ2-1; D is ambiguous. The J call could be wrong; TRBJ2-7 is a better fit for the DNA end. CDR1 is MDHEN and CDR2 is SYDVKM in the germline V gene. The CDR3 contains 11 residues. The CDR3 DNA is TGTGCCAGCAGTTCCGCCAATGAGCAGTACTTC. It translates to CASSSANEQYF.

As DNA, the CDR3 is TGCAGTGCCTCAGGACACACTAGCAATCAGCCCCAGCATTTT. Translation gives CSASGHTSNQPQHF. The chain uses TRBV20-1 and TRBJ1-5; TRBD1 is a possible D gene (5 bases). CDR1 is DFQATT and CDR2 is SNEGSKA in the germline V gene (reference sequence). V was shortened by 6 bases and J by 0 bases, with 12 bases between the two germline ends. The CDR3 sequence is 14 residues long.

The chain uses TRBV5-6 and TRBJ2-5; D might be TRBD2 (5 bases). Germline V gene data show CDR1 as SGHDT and CDR2 as YYEEEE. V lost 1 base to trimming and J lost 6 bases, with 10 bases between them. CDR3 length: 13 amino acids. The CDR3: CASSLTRKKTQYF. The CDR3 DNA reads as TGTGCCAGCAGCTTGACTAGAAAAAAGACCCAGTACTTC.

This clonotype was detected a few times. This sequence joins TRBV10-2 and TRBJ1-6; TRBD1 matches 7 bases. The CDR3 covers 17 residues. V lost 0 bases and J lost 0; bases outside the gene matches: 2. CDR1 and CDR2 (germline): WSHSY, SAAADI. The CDR3: CASSESGQSSYNSPLHF. The CDR3 nucleotides read TGCGCCAGCAGTGAGTCGGGACAGAGCTCCTATAATTCACCCCTCCACTTT.

The chain has TRBV11-1 and TRBJ2-1, with 12 bases lining up with TRBD2. Germline CDR1 reads SGHAT; CDR2 reads FQDESV (reference sequence). J was trimmed by 7 bases and V by 5 bases; bases with no gene match: 9. CDR3 length equals 16 residues. CDR3 bases: TGTGCCAGCAGCCCTCGGACTAGCGGGGTCGAGAATGAGCAGTTCTTC. Residues: CASSPRTSGVENEQFF.

This chain joins TRBV18 and TRBJ1-5; maybe TRBD1 (5 bases). Trimming left V 6 bases short and J 10 bases short, with 16 bases between. This CDR3 has 13 residues. CDR1 is KGHSH, CDR2 LQKENI, per germline. CDR3 sequence (DNA): TGTGCCAGCTCCCCAGGACCCAGGGAACCCCAGCATTTT. It encodes CASSPGPREPQHF.

This rearrangement joins TRBV7-3 to TRBJ1-6, with 8 bases fitting TRBD1. From germline, CDR1 is SGHTA and CDR2 FQGTGA. This CDR3 comprises 14 residues. J gave up 13 bases and V 4 bases, and 9 bases lay outside the gene matches. This CDR3 is CASSSGQGPSPLHF. The CDR3 DNA reads as TGTGCCAGCAGCTCTGGACAGGGCCCCTCTCCCCTCCACTTT.

This clonotype was observed at least ten times. The CDR3 DNA sequence: TGCGCCAGCAGCCAAGACCCCCCTAGCGGTCGCTCCTACGAGCAGTACTTC. Translating it yields CASSQDPPSGRSYEQYF. This chain links TRBV4-1 with TRBJ2-7; TRBD2 matches at 7 bases. Germline trimming cut 0 bases from V and 0 bases from J; bases unmatched to any gene: 8. The CDR3 covers 17 residues. Germline assignment: CDR1 MGHRA and CDR2 YSYEKL.

This clonotype was detected many times. V gene TRBV4-1 combines with J gene TRBJ2-3; no definite D call. This CDR3 has 12 amino acids. V shed 4 bases and J shed 5 bases, with 7 bases lying between them. Germline CDR1 is MGHRA and CDR2 is YSYEKL. As DNA, the CDR3 is TGCGCCAGCAGCCCTAACGGAGATACGCAGTATTTT. Protein product: CASSPNGDTQYF.

The gene calls are TRBV4-1 and TRBJ2-5; 11 nucleotides line up with TRBD1. The end of the DNA aligns better with TRBJ2-7, so the J call may be wrong. CDR1 is MGHRA and CDR2 is YSYEKL in the germline V gene. This CDR3 is built from 16 residues. The CDR3 loop reads CASSQEPGQGVDEQYF. DNA of the CDR3: TGCGCCAGCAGCCAAGAGCCGGGACAGGGGGTTGACGAGCAGTACTTC.

The chain is built from TRBV11-2 and TRBJ2-1, with D possibly being TRBD2 (6 bases). Germline V gene data show CDR1 as SGHAT and CDR2 as FQNNGV. With 5 bases removed from V and 10 bases from J, the gap between germline ends came to 12 bases. The CDR3 is 12 residues long. Here the CDR3 reads CASSMNGGEQFF. The CDR3 nucleotides are TGTGCCAGCAGCATGAACGGGGGAGAGCAGTTCTTC.

This clonotype was seen a few times. The chain uses TRBV28 and TRBJ1-1, with D perhaps TRBD1 (5 bases). The CDR3 sequence is 14 residues long. Germline CDR1 and CDR2: MDHEN and SYDVKM. V lost 4 bases to trimming and J lost 0 bases, with 9 bases between them. CDR3 sequence reads: CASSSSGLNTEAFF. The CDR3, as DNA: TGTGCCAGCAGTTCTTCAGGGCTGAACACTGAAGCTTTCTTT.

The chain recombines TRBV12-3 or TRBV12-4 with TRBJ1-1, with D possibly TRBD1 on 5 matching bases. The CDR3 sequence is 14 residues long. Trimming removed 2 bases at V and 11 bases at J, with 18 bases between. CDR3 sequence reads: CASSLLQGPFDAFF. CDR3 sequence (DNA): TGTGCCAGCAGTTTACTTCAGGGTCCGTTTGATGCTTTCTTT.

This clonotype was observed many times. The chain recombines TRBV9 with TRBJ1-1; tentative D call: TRBD1 (5 bases). CDR3 length: 14 amino acids. The V and J ends lost 2 bases and 0 bases respectively, with 8 bases between them. Germline V gives CDR1 SGDLS, CDR2 YYNGEE. CDR3 residues: CASSVGRLNTEAFF. DNA of the CDR3: TGTGCCAGCAGCGTGGGACGGCTGAACACTGAAGCTTTCTTT.

In this sample, this clonotype turned up many times. This chain uses TRBV9 with TRBJ2-7, with TRBD1 matching 8 bases. The CDR3 is 15 amino acids. V lost 4 bases to trimming and J lost 4 bases; unmatched junction nucleotides: 10. Germline CDR1 SGDLS, CDR2 YYNGEE. CDR3 sequence (DNA): TGTGCCAGCAGCTCACGTCAGGGGGCATCGTACGAGCAGTACTTC. Translated: CASSSRQGASYEQYF. Full variable domain (remainder filled in from reference TRBV9 and TRBJ2-7): DSGVTQTPKHLITATGQRVTLRCSPRSGDLSVYWYQQSLDQGLQFLIQYYNGEERAKGNILERFSAQQFPDLHSELNLSSLELGDSALYFCASSSRQGASYEQYFGPGTRLTVT.

The V gene is TRBV12-5, the J gene TRBJ2-2, with D unresolved. Trimming shortened V by 7 bases and J by 5 bases, and 11 bases separated the two germline ends. Germline CDR1 and CDR2: LGHNT and FRNRAP. The CDR3 is made up of 13 amino acids. The CDR3 reads CASDRLGTGELFF. The CDR3 nucleotides read TGTGCTAGTGACAGATTGGGTACCGGGGAGCTGTTTTTT. The complete variable domain, with remaining parts taken from reference TRBV12-5 and TRBJ2-2, reads DARVTQTPRHKVTEMGQEVTMRCQPILGHNTVFWYRQTMMQGLELLAYFRNRAPLDDSGMPKDRFSAEMPDATLATLKIQPSEPRDSAVYFCASDRLGTGELFFGEGSRLTVL.

The V call is TRBV20-1, the J call TRBJ2-7; TRBD1 matches 9 bases. Germline CDR1 DFQATT, CDR2 SNEGSKA (reference sequence). This CDR3 is 13 amino acids long. J was trimmed by 7 bases and V by 5 bases; bases with no gene match: 9. The DNA of the CDR3 is TGCAGTGCTGCCCGGGACAGGGTTGGTGAGCAGTACTTC. This encodes CSAARDRVGEQYF.

The CDR3: CASSQEGASEAFF. CDR3 in DNA: TGTGCCAGCAGCCAAGAGGGTGCGAGTGAAGCTTTCTTT. This chain joins TRBV14 and TRBJ1-1; D unclear. The CDR3 runs 13 residues. Germline values: CDR1 SGHDN, CDR2 FVKESK. V was trimmed by 0 bases and J by 7 bases, leaving 9 bases between them.

Only a few counts were recorded for this clonotype. This chain links TRBV20-1 with TRBJ2-3; a weak D match, TRBD2 (6 bases). The V gene lost 3 bases and the J gene lost 1 base, with 23 bases spanning the gap. The CDR3 covers 18 residues. Germline V lookup: CDR1 DFQATT, CDR2 SNEGSKA (reference sequence). The CDR3 DNA reads as TGCAGTGCTAGGGTAACTCTGAAGGCAGGGACTGGCACAGATACGCAGTATTTT. It codes for CSARVTLKAGTGTDTQYF.

The chain combines TRBV24-1 with TRBJ2-1, with TRBD2 matching over 16 bases. CDR1 is KGHDR, CDR2 SFDVKD, per germline. V shed 8 bases and J 7 bases; nucleotides not matched to a gene: 16. CDR3 size: 19 residues. The CDR3 reads CATTVGTSGRVNPFNEQFF. The DNA for the CDR3 is TGTGCCACCACCGTCGGGACTAGCGGGAGGGTGAACCCGTTTAATGAGCAGTTCTTC.

The rearrangement joins TRBV20-1 to TRBJ2-1; D perhaps matches TRBD2 (5 bases). Looked up from germline, CDR1 is DFQATT and CDR2 is SNEGSKA (reference sequence). This CDR3 has 15 residues. Between the trimmed V and J ends, which lost 1 base and 7 bases, there was a span of 17 bases. The CDR3 nucleotides read TGCAGTGCTAGAGTGCAGCGGCAAGGTTTGAATGAGCAGTTCTTC. It translates to CSARVQRQGLNEQFF.

This chain joins TRBV2 and TRBJ2-3; 10 bases agree with TRBD2. V shed 3 bases, J shed 10 bases, and the junction held 7 bases outside the gene matches. Germline V gene data show CDR1 as SNHLY and CDR2 as FYNNEI. The CDR3 extends over 14 amino acids. CDR3 sequence (DNA): TGTGCCAGCAGTGACAGACTAGCGGGCGTTTCGCAGTATTTT. It specifies CASSDRLAGVSQYF.